This T cell receptor beta chain was captured by sequencing in a study of T cell responses to AZD1222 COVID-19 vaccine. The table came from immunoSEQ multiplex PCR; TCRdb's copy has only in-frame clones and leaves some out. The table shows about 170,000 clones, with about nine tenths occurring only once. Trimming left V 10 bases short and J 0 bases short, with 17 bases between. This CDR3 comprises 16 residues. Per germline, CDR1 SGHNT and CDR2 YYREEE (reference sequence). This clone came up once. The rearrangement links TRBV5-4 to TRBJ2-6, with D unclear. This TCR derives from an adult in good health. Source: peripheral blood, taken on day 0 of AZD1222 vaccination. The CDR3, as DNA: TGTGCCTTCCCATCGCACCCCAGCTCTGGGGCCAACGTCCTGACTTTC. This codes for CAFPSHPSSGANVLTF.